The 15 T cell receptor beta chains given below trace back to one sample, sequenced in a study of T cells after yellow fever vaccination. Each CDR3 protein is one row after TCRdb ran MiXCR on the 5' RACE reads. The sample includes some 350,000 distinct CDR3 sequences, 6.2% of them seen just once. Here the sequenced sample was PBMCs, taken 5 days after the yellow fever booster vaccination. These receptor sequences come from a man aged 25-45 years who received the YFV17D yellow fever vaccine.

This clonotype was recorded a few times. Germline and junction disagree at one end, which may indicate a read error. The chain has TRBV20-1 and TRBJ2-3; 7 positions match TRBD1. This CDR3 spans 13 amino acids. CDR1 and CDR2 (germline): DFQATT, SNEGSKA (reference sequence). The CDR3 spells CSARGQHTDTQCF. The CDR3 DNA reads TGCAGTGCTAGGGGACAGCACACAGATACGCAGTGTTTT.

This clonotype has a count of ten or more. The V and J genes are TRBV7-2 and TRBJ1-1; D may be TRBD1 (5 bases). Trimming stripped 2 bases from V and 7 bases from J, with 11 bases between. The CDR3 runs 13 residues. Germline-derived CDR1 and CDR2 are SGHTA and FQGNSA. The CDR3 loop is CASSLWDSYEAFF. CDR3 coding DNA: TGTGCCAGCAGCTTATGGGACTCCTATGAAGCTTTCTTT.

The chain joins TRBV5-1 to TRBJ2-3, with TRBD2 identical over 14 bases. V shed 4 bases and J 5 bases; nucleotides not matched to a gene: 6. The CDR3 is made up of 16 amino acids. The germline V gene has CDR1 SGHRS and CDR2 YFSETQ. Here the CDR3 reads CASSQGTSGRVDTQYF. The CDR3 DNA reads as TGCGCCAGCAGCCAAGGGACTAGCGGGAGAGTAGATACGCAGTATTTT.

This clonotype occurred a few times. The chain employs TRBV28 and TRBJ2-1, with D possibly TRBD1 on 5 matching bases. This CDR3 comprises 13 residues. Trimming took off 7 bases at V and 2 bases at J, with 9 bases between the two ends. CDR1 is MDHEN, CDR2 SYDVKM, per germline. CDR3 amino acids: CASTQDAYNEQFF. CDR3 DNA: TGTGCCAGCACACAGGACGCCTACAATGAGCAGTTCTTC.

This clonotype was seen ten or more times. V and J are TRBV29-1 and TRBJ1-2; D uncertain. V was trimmed by 4 bases and J by 6 bases, leaving 12 bases between them. Germline assignment: CDR1 SQVTM and CDR2 ANQGSEA. The CDR3 totals 12 residues. CDR3 amino acids: CSVGDTSNGYTF. The CDR3 nucleotides are TGCAGCGTTGGGGATACATCAAATGGCTACACCTTC.

In its sample, this clonotype was seen many times. The chain carries TRBV6-1 and TRBJ2-3; D unclear. V was trimmed by 6 bases and J by 3 bases, leaving 16 bases between them. Germline lookup yields CDR1 MNHNS and CDR2 SASEGT. There are 15 residues in the CDR3. The CDR3 DNA is TGTGCCAGCAGCCGACTCGCGGTGGGGACAGATACGCAGTATTTT. As protein: CASSRLAVGTDTQYF.

This clonotype was counted ten times or more. The rearrangement uses TRBV20-1 and TRBJ2-1; possibly TRBD2 for D (5 bases). Germline values: CDR1 DFQATT, CDR2 SNEGSKA (reference sequence). The CDR3 runs to 11 residues. V was clipped by 6 bases and J by 5 bases, with 8 bases between them. CDR3 in DNA: TGCAGTGCCGCGCGGGACAATGAGCAGTTCTTC. It is translated as CSAARDNEQFF.

As regards this clonotype: One base away lies a much larger clone, so this may be a sequencing read error. The V and J genes are TRBV12-3 or TRBV12-4 and TRBJ1-5; D gene uncertain. The CDR3 is 13 residues long. Trimming left V 3 bases short and J 6 bases short, with 9 bases between. CDR3 in DNA: TGTGCCAGCAGTTTTATGGAGGGTCAGCCCCAGCATTTT. Amino acid sequence: CASSFMEGQPQHF.

In its sample, this clonotype was seen many times. V gene TRBV28 combines with J gene TRBJ2-2; D gene ambiguous. This CDR3 has 14 residues. With 2 bases removed from V and 6 bases from J, the gap between germline ends came to 10 bases. CDR1 is MDHEN and CDR2 is SYDVKM in the germline V gene. In nucleotides, the CDR3 is TGTGCCAGCAGTTTACCATTAGGGTCCGGGGAGCTGTTTTTT. Translation: CASSLPLGSGELFF.

This clonotype was picked up a small number of times. The rearrangement uses TRBV5-1 and TRBJ1-2, with D unresolved. Trimming removed 4 bases at V and 4 bases at J, with 8 bases between. Germline values: CDR1 SGHRS, CDR2 YFSETQ. The CDR3 loop spans 12 amino acids. CDR3 coding DNA: TGCGCCAGCAGCCCTATCTCCTATGGCTACACCTTC. This sequence encodes CASSPISYGYTF.

The genes are TRBV15 and TRBJ2-7; D is unclear. Germline assignment: CDR1 LNHNV and CDR2 YYDKDF (reference sequence). Trimming stripped 0 bases from V and 6 bases from J, with 18 bases between. This CDR3 region has 16 residues. Here the CDR3 reads CATSRDKGLTESEQYF. The CDR3 coding sequence is TGTGCCACCAGCAGAGATAAAGGCCTAACTGAAAGCGAGCAGTACTTC.

At least ten counts were recorded for this clonotype. The V call is TRBV5-8, the J call TRBJ2-3; no firm D call. With 2 bases removed from V and 2 bases from J, the gap between germline ends came to 6 bases. The CDR3 covers 13 residues. The germline V gene has CDR1 SGHTS and CDR2 YDEGEE. This chain's CDR3 is CASSFLNTDTQYF. As DNA, the CDR3 is TGTGCCAGCAGCTTTCTGAACACAGATACGCAGTATTTT.

The rearrangement joins TRBV12-3 or TRBV12-4 to TRBJ2-3; tentative D call: TRBD2 (6 bases). The CDR3 covers 16 residues. Trimming took off 6 bases at V and 2 bases at J, with 18 bases between the two ends. CDR3 coding DNA: TGTGCCAGCAGCCCACCTACTAGCTCTGACACAGATACGCAGTATTTT. Translation gives CASSPPTSSDTDTQYF.

This clonotype was detected ten times or more. The rearrangement uses TRBV7-9 and TRBJ1-4; D unclear. The CDR3 sequence is 13 residues long. Trimming cost V 2 bases and J 6 bases, with 7 bases left between them. In germline, CDR1 is SEHNR, CDR2 FQNEAQ (reference sequence). The CDR3 reads CASSLSWDEKLFF. The CDR3 region has the DNA TGTGCCAGCAGCTTATCCTGGGATGAAAAACTGTTTTTT.

This clonotype has a handful of counts. The CDR3 region is CSATGLAGDEQETQYF. The CDR3 DNA follows: TGCAGTGCTACCGGACTAGCGGGAGACGAACAAGAGACCCAGTACTTC. V is TRBV20-1 and J is TRBJ2-5; TRBD2 agrees at 13 bases. V lost 4 bases and J lost 2; bases outside the gene matches: 7. Per the germline V gene, CDR1 is DFQATT and CDR2 is SNEGSKA (reference sequence). The CDR3 spans 16 residues.